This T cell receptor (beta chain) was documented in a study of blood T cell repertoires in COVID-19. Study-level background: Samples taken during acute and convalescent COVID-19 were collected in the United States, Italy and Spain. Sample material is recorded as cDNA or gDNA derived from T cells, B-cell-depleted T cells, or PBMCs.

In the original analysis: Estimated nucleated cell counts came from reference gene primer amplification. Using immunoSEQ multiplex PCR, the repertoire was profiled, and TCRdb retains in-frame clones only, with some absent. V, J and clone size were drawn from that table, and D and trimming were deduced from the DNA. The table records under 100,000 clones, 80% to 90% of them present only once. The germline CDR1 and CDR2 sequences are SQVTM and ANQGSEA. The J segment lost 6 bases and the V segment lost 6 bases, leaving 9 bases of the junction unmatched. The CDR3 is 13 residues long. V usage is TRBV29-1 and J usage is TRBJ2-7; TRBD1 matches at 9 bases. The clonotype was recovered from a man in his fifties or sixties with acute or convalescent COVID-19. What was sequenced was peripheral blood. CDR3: CSVRGDRVAEQYF. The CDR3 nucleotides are TGCAGCGTCCGAGGGGACAGGGTTGCCGAGCAGTACTTC.